This paragraph reports one T cell receptor (beta chain). The data derive from a study of molecular identifiers for immune sequencing clone quantification. TCRdb called the PCR reads again in MiXCR, with one record for every CDR3 protein. The sample gives around 40,000 distinct CDR3 sequences, about 20% of which show up once; under 1.3% is in the top ten. Germline lookup yields CDR1 SEHNR and CDR2 FQNEAQ (reference sequence). The ends were cut back, 0 bases at V and 1 base at J, with 9 bases in the middle. CDR3 length equals 15 residues. Material for sequencing was naive CD8+ T cells from blood, with Jurkat cell RNA spiked in. The sample's subset: FACS-sorted CD8+CD4-CCR7+CD45RA+ naive T cells. This chain joins TRBV7-9 and TRBJ2-5; TRBD1 might be the D (5 bases). This TCR was sampled from a human donor in good health. Some libraries in this study had Jurkat cell RNA spiked in. CDR3 loop: CASSLARGTQETQYF. As DNA, the CDR3 is TGTGCCAGCAGCTTAGCTAGGGGCACCCAAGAGACCCAGTACTTC. Looking up the rest from reference TRBV7-9 and TRBJ2-5 gives the full variable domain: DTGVSQNPRHKITKRGQNVTFRCDPISEHNRLYWYRQTLGQGPEFLTYFQNEAQLEKSRLLSDRFSAERPKGSFSTLEIQRTEQGDSAMYLCASSLARGTQETQYFGPGTRLLVL.